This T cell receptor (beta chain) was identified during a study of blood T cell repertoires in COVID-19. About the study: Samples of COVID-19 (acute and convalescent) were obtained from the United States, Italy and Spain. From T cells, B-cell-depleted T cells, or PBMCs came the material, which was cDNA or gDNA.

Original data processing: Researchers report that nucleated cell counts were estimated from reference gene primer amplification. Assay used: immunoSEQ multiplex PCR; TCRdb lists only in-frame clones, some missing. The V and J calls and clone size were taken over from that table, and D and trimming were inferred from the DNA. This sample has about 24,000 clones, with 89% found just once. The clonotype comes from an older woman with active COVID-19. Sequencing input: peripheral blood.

CDR3 in DNA: TGTGCCAGCAGCAAAGGTGCTCGGCTAGCGGGGCCCCGGCCCCAGTACTTC. It codes for CASSKGARLAGPRPQYF. This chain uses TRBV21-1 with TRBJ2-5; whether TRBD2, the table's D call, matches the DNA was not checked. TRBV21-1 is deemed a pseudogene. This CDR3 has 17 residues.